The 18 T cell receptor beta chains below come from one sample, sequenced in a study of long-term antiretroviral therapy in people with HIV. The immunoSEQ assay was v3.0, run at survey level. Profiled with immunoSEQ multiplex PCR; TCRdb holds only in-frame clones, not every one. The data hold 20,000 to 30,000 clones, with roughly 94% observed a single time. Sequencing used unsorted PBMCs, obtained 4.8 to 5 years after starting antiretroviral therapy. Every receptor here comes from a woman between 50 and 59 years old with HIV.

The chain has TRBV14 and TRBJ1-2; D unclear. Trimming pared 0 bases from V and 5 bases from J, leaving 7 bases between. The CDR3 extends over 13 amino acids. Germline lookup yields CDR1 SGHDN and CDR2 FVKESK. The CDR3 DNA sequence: TGTGCCAGCAGCCAAGAGGCTGGTTATGGCTACACCTTC. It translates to CASSQEAGYGYTF.

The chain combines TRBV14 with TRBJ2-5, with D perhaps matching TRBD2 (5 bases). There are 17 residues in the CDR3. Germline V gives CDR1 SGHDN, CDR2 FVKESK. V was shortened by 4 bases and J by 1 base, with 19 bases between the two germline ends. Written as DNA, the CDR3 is TGTGCCAGCAGCCTACAGCGGCGCAGACAACGCCAAGAGACCCAGTACTTC. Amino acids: CASSLQRRRQRQETQYF.

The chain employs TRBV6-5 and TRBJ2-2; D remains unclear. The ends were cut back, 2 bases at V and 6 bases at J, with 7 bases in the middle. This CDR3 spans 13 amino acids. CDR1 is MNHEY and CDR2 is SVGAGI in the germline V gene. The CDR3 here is CASSYDGSGELFF. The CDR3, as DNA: TGTGCCAGCAGTTACGACGGCTCCGGGGAGCTGTTTTTT.

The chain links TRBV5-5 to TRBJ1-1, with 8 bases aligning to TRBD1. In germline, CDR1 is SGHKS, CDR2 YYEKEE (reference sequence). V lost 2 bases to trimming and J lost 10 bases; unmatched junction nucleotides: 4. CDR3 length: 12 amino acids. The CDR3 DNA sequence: TGTGCCAGCAGCTTTCAGGGGGCGACAGCTTTCTTT. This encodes CASSFQGATAFF.

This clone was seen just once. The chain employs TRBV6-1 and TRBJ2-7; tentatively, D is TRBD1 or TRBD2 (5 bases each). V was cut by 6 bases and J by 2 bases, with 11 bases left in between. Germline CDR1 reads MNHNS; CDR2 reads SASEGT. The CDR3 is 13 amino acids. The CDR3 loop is CASRPGATYEQYF. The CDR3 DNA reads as TGTGCCAGCAGACCCGGGGCAACCTACGAGCAGTACTTC.

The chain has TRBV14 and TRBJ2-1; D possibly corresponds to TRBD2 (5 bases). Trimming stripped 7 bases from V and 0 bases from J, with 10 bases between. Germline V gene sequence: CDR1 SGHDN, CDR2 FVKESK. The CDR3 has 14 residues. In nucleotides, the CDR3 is TGTGCCAGCAAACGGGGAAGCTCCTACAATGAGCAGTTCTTC. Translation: CASKRGSSYNEQFF.

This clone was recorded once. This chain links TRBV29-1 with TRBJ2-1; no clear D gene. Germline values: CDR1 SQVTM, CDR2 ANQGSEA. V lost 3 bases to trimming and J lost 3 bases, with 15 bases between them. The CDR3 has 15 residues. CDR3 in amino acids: CSVDSGRSVYNEQFF. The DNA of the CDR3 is TGCAGCGTTGATTCTGGCCGGTCCGTCTACAATGAGCAGTTCTTC.

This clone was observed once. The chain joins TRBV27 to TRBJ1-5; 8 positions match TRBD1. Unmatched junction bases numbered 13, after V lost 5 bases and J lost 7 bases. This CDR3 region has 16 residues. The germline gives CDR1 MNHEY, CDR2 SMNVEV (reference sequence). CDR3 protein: CASSLSGTGLRQPQHF. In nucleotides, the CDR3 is TGTGCCAGCAGTCTCTCTGGGACAGGATTAAGGCAGCCCCAGCATTTT.

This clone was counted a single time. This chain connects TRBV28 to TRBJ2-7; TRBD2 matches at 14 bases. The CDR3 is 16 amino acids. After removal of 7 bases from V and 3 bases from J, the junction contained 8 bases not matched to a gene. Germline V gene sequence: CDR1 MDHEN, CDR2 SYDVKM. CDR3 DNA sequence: TGTGCCAGCAACCCTGGGGGACTAGCGGGGGACTACGAGCAGTACTTC. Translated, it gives CASNPGGLAGDYEQYF.

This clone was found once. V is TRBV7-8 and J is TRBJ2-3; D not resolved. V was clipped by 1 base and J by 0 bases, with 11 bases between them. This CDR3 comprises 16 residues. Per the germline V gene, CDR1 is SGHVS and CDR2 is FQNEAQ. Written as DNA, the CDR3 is TGTGCCAGCAGCTTAGGGTGGTTTTCTAGCACAGATACGCAGTATTTT. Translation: CASSLGWFSSTDTQYF.

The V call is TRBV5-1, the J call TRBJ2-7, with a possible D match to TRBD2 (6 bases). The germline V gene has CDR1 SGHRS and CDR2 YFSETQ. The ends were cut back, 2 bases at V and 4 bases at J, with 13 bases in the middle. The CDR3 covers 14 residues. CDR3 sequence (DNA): TGCGCCAGCAGCTTCGGGAGCCCACCTTACGAGCAGTACTTC. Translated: CASSFGSPPYEQYF.

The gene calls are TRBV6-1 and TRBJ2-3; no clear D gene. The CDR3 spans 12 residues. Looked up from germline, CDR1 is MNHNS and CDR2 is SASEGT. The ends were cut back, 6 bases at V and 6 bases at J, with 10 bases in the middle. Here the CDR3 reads CASSAYWDTQYF. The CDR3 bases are TGTGCCAGCAGCGCCTACTGGGATACGCAGTATTTT.

CDR3 coding DNA: TGTGCCAGCAGCCAAGCCGGCGACAGGGCCACTGAAGCTTTCTTT. It is translated as CASSQAGDRATEAFF. The rearrangement uses TRBV4-2 and TRBJ1-1; the match to TRBD1 covers 7 bases. CDR3 size: 15 residues. Germline V gives CDR1 LGHNA, CDR2 YNFKEQ. Trimming removed 1 base from V and 4 bases from J; junction bases left unmatched: 6.

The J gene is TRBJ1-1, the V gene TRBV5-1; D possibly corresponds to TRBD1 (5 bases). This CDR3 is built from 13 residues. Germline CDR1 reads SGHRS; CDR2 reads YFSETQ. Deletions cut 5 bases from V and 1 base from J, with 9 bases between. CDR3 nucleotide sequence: TGCGCCAGCAGTTACCAGGGGAACACTGAAGCTTTCTTT. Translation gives CASSYQGNTEAFF.

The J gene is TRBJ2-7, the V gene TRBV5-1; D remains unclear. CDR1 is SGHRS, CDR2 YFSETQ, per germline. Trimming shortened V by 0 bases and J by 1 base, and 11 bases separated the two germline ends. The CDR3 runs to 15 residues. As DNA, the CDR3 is TGCGCCAGCAGCTTGGATGGGTTGGGATCCTACGAGCAGTACTTC. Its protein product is CASSLDGLGSYEQYF.

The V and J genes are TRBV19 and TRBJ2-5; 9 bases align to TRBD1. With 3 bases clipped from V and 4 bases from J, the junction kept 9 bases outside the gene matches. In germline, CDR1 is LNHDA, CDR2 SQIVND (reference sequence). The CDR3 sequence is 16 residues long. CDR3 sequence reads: CASSIVGQGSGETQYF. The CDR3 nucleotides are TGTGCCAGTAGTATTGTAGGACAGGGGTCGGGAGAGACCCAGTACTTC. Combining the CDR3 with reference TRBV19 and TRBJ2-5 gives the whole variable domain DGGITQSPKYLFRKEGQNVTLSCEQNLNHDAMYWYRQDPGQGLRLIYYSQIVNDFQKGDIAEGYSVSREKKESFPLTVTSAQKNPTAFYLCASSIVGQGSGETQYFGPGTRLLVL.

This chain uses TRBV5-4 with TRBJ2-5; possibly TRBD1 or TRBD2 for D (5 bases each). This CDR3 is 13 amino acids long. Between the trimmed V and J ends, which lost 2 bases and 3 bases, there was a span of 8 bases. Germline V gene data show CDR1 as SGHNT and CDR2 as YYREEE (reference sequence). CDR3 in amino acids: CASSFGTEETQYF. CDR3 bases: TGTGCCAGCAGCTTCGGGACGGAAGAGACCCAGTACTTC.

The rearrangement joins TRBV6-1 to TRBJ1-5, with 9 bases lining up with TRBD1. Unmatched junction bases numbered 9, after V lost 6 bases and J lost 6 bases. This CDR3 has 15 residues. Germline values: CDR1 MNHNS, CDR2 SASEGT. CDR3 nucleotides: TGTGCCAGCAGACCGGGACAGGGATCAAGTCAGCCCCAGCATTTT. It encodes CASRPGQGSSQPQHF.